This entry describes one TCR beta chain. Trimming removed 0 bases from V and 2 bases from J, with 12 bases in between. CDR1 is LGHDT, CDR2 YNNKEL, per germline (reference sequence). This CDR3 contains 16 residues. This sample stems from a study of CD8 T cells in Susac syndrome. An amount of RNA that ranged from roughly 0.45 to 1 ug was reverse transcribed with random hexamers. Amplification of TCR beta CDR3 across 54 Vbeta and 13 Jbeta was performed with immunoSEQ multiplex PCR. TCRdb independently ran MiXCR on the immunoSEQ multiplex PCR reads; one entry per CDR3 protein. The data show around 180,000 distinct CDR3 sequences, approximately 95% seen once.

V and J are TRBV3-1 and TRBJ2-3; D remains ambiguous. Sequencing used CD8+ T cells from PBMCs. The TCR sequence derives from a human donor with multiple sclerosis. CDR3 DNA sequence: TGTGCCAGCAGCCAAGATAAGGACGACCACACAGATACGCAGTATTTT. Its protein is CASSQDKDDHTDTQYF.